This T cell receptor (beta chain) was documented in a study of T cell changes during pregnancy in multiple sclerosis. TCRdb's table, derived via immunoSEQ multiplex PCR, lists solely in-frame clones and lacks some. The repertoire holds 40,000 to 45,000 clones, with 75% to 95% as singletons. Germline CDR1 reads MNHEY; CDR2 reads SMNVEV (reference sequence). This CDR3 is 15 amino acids long. Between the trimmed V and J ends, which lost 3 bases and 5 bases, there was a span of 14 bases. This sequence joins TRBV27 and TRBJ1-5; D not certain. This material consisted of CD4+ T cells from peripheral blood mononuclear cells, taken before pregnancy. This TCR derives from a female donor with multiple sclerosis, enrolled in a pregnancy study. The CDR3, as DNA: TGTGCCAGCAGTTTCTGGAGTCGGAGGGATCAGCCCCAGCATTTT. It codes for CASSFWSRRDQPQHF.